This T cell receptor beta chain emerged from a study of PD-L1 blockade in urothelial cancer. Study context: Blood yielded a median of around 150,000 T cells per sample.

The germline V gene encodes CDR1 SGDLS and CDR2 YYNGEE. V trimming: 3 bases; J trimming: 4 bases; junction bases outside the gene matches: 4. This CDR3 is built from 14 residues. Synthetic TCR analog templates were spiked into all PCRs individually. The repertoire was sequenced with immunoSEQ multiplex PCR; TCRdb's copy has only in-frame clones and lacks some. The sample consists of 50,000 to 75,000 clones, 75% to 90% of them appearing once. Sample time point: pretreatment peripheral blood. The patients' disease, urothelial carcinoma, was locally advanced or metastatic. The input for sequencing was PBMCs, taken around atezolizumab (anti-PD-L1) treatment. The chain links TRBV9 to TRBJ1-3; 7 bases line up with TRBD1. The sequence was obtained from a man in his 70s with urothelial cancer. CDR3 region: CASSDGTEGNTIYF. For the CDR3, the DNA is TGTGCCAGCAGCGATGGGACAGAAGGAAACACCATATATTTT.